This T cell receptor (beta chain) was observed in a study of T cells in Graves' hyperthyroidism and ophthalmopathy. The CDR3 regions of TCR beta were amplified from RNA transcripts. An initial round of RT-PCR targeting the TCR CDR3 relied on the HTBI primer set. TCRdb re-called the multiplex PCR reads with MiXCR, one entry per CDR3 protein. This sample has 560,000 or so distinct CDR3 sequences; nearly 20% occur once, and the top ten carry over 45%. The CDR3 consists of 16 residues. Germline assignment: CDR1 LGHNA and CDR2 YSLEER. V shed 4 bases and J shed 0 bases, with 13 bases lying between them. This clonotype was seen only once.

Sequencing used blood. The V and J genes are TRBV4-3 and TRBJ2-1; no definite D call. The sequence derives from a man aged 35-49 years with Graves' ophthalmopathy. Here the CDR3 reads CASSPWRQSSYNEQFF. The CDR3 nucleotides read TGCGCCAGCAGCCCATGGCGGCAGAGCTCCTACAATGAGCAGTTCTTC.